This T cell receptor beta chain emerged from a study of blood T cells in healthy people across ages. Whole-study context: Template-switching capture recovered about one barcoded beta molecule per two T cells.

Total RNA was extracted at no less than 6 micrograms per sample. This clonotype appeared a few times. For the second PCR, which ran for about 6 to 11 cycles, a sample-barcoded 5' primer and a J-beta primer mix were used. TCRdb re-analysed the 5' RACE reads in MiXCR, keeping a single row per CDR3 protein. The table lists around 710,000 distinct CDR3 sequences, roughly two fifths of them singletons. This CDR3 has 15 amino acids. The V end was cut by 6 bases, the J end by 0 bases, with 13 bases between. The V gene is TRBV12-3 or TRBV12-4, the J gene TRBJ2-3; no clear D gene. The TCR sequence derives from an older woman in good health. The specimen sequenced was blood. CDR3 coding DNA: TGTGCCAGCAGCCTATCCGCAGGAAGCACAGATACGCAGTATTTT. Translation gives CASSLSAGSTDTQYF.